These 27 T cell receptor beta chains came from one sample sequenced in a study of T cells in Graves' hyperthyroidism and ophthalmopathy. It was RNA transcripts that yielded the amplified TCR beta CDR3 regions. A set of HTBI primers served as the primers for a first-round RT-PCR of the TCR CDR3. Using its own MiXCR run on the multiplex PCR reads, TCRdb lists one record per CDR3 protein. The sample holds fewer than 750,000 distinct CDR3 sequences, more than 14% seen once. The sequencing sample was made of blood. These receptors were collected from a woman aged 50 to 60 with Graves' ophthalmopathy.

This rearrangement joins TRBV6-2 or TRBV6-3 to TRBJ2-1; D call uncertain. The CDR3 is 15 amino acids. Germline-derived CDR1 and CDR2 are MNHEY and SVGEGT. V dropped 6 bases and J dropped 9 bases, with 21 bases sitting between them. CDR3 coding DNA: TGTGCCAGCAGCCGGAATAGGGTATCCCCTATTGAGCAGTTCTTC. This sequence encodes CASSRNRVSPIEQFF.

This clonotype was picked up many times. J is TRBJ2-7 and V is TRBV7-6; D tentatively fits TRBD1 or TRBD2 (5 bases each). V lost 5 bases, J lost 3 bases, and 11 bases lay in between. The germline V gene encodes CDR1 SGHVS and CDR2 FNYEAQ. The CDR3 consists of 13 residues. The CDR3 region has the DNA TGTGCCAGCAGCGCCGGGACGAACTACGAGCAGTACTTC. It codes for CASSAGTNYEQYF.

The rearrangement joins TRBV7-2 to TRBJ2-3; the match to TRBD2 covers 14 bases. CDR3 size: 18 residues. The trim removed 1 base at V and 5 bases at J, leaving 8 bases unmatched. CDR1 is SGHTA, CDR2 FQGNSA, per germline. This CDR3 is CASSLVARTSGRIDTQYF. The CDR3 DNA is TGTGCCAGCAGCTTAGTAGCTAGGACTAGCGGGAGGATAGATACGCAGTATTTT.

This clonotype was counted at least ten times. The chain recombines TRBV24-1 with TRBJ2-7; the match to TRBD2 covers 12 bases. The V segment lost 3 bases and the J segment 2 bases; nucleotides outside the gene matches: 13. The CDR3 covers 19 residues. CDR1 is KGHDR, CDR2 SFDVKD, per germline. Here the CDR3 DNA reads TGTGCCACCAGTGATGATCCGACTAGCGGGAGATCAAGCCCCTACGAGCAGTACTTC. Protein: CATSDDPTSGRSSPYEQYF.

The J gene is TRBJ2-3, the V gene TRBV4-2; D unclear. This CDR3 has 13 amino acids. Germline V gene sequence: CDR1 LGHNA, CDR2 YNFKEQ. V lost 10 bases to trimming and J lost 5 bases, with 16 bases between them. The CDR3 loop reads CATKPTIIDTQYF. The DNA for the CDR3 is TGTGCCACCAAACCGACAATAATAGATACGCAGTATTTT.

This chain uses TRBV7-8 with TRBJ2-2, with D possibly matching TRBD1 (5 bases). The V and J ends lost 2 bases and 2 bases respectively, with 18 bases between them. CDR1 and CDR2 (germline): SGHVS, FQNEAQ. The CDR3 extends over 18 amino acids. CDR3 in amino acids: CASSLPAEIGANTGELFF. As DNA, the CDR3 is TGTGCCAGCAGCTTACCGGCAGAGATTGGGGCCAACACCGGGGAGCTGTTTTTT.

This clonotype was found a few times. CDR3 sequence reads: CAINSKGLDTGELFF. The DNA of the CDR3 is TGTGCCATCAATTCTAAGGGGCTTGACACCGGGGAGCTGTTTTTT. The chain joins TRBV10-3 to TRBJ2-2, with D perhaps matching TRBD1 (5 bases). Deletions cut 7 bases from V and 3 bases from J, with 15 bases between. This CDR3 spans 15 amino acids. The germline CDR1 and CDR2 sequences are ENHRY and SYGVKD.

This chain joins TRBV12-5 and TRBJ1-4; no firm D call. Germline assignment: CDR1 LGHNT and CDR2 FRNRAP. Trimming left V 4 bases short and J 2 bases short, with 8 bases between. This CDR3 is 14 amino acids long. CDR3: CASGSSSTNEKLFF. CDR3 coding DNA: TGTGCTAGTGGTTCCTCATCTACTAATGAAAAACTGTTTTTT.

This clonotype was found many times. The J gene is TRBJ2-7, the V gene TRBV9, with TRBD1 matching 10 bases. Germline loops: CDR1 SGDLS, CDR2 YYNGEE. Trimming cost V 4 bases and J 3 bases; bases outside gene matches: 4. The CDR3 consists of 14 residues. The CDR3 DNA sequence: TGTGCCAGCAGCTTCCGGGACAGGGGCTACGAGCAGTACTTC. Translating it yields CASSFRDRGYEQYF.

This clonotype was detected ten times or more. This CDR3 is CAWSHFGGGSYNEQFF. CDR3 bases: TGTGCCTGGAGTCACTTCGGGGGAGGGTCCTACAATGAGCAGTTCTTC. The chain couples TRBV30 to TRBJ2-1; 7 nucleotides agree with TRBD2. Germline V gene sequence: CDR1 GTSNPN, CDR2 SVGIG (reference sequence). The trim removed 2 bases at V and 1 base at J, leaving 8 bases unmatched. This CDR3 is built from 16 residues.

This clonotype was detected ten times or more. This chain uses TRBV10-3 with TRBJ1-1, with D unclear. Trimming stripped 7 bases from V and 0 bases from J, with 21 bases between. Germline loops: CDR1 ENHRY, CDR2 SYGVKD. The CDR3 contains 17 residues. DNA of the CDR3: TGTGCCATCACCCCTAGTTCGGCAGAGAATCTGAACACTGAAGCTTTCTTT. This sequence encodes CAITPSSAENLNTEAFF.

This clonotype was picked up a small number of times. The chain recombines TRBV7-3 with TRBJ2-3; possibly TRBD1 or TRBD2 for D (7 bases each). V was clipped by 6 bases and J by 3 bases, with 16 bases between them. This CDR3 has 15 amino acids. Germline CDR1 SGHTA, CDR2 FQGTGA. CDR3 DNA sequence: TGTGCCAGCAGACCAGGGGGGGGAAGGACAGATACGCAGTATTTT. This sequence encodes CASRPGGGRTDTQYF.

This clonotype was seen many times. The genes are TRBV20-1 and TRBJ2-7; 9 nucleotides align to TRBD1. With 1 base clipped from V and 7 bases from J, the junction kept 11 bases outside the gene matches. CDR1 DFQATT and CDR2 SNEGSKA come from the germline V gene (reference sequence). CDR3 length: 15 amino acids. This CDR3 reads CSARVPRTGVEEQYF. CDR3 DNA: TGCAGTGCTAGAGTGCCCAGGACAGGGGTCGAAGAGCAGTACTTC.

This clonotype occurred many times. The chain couples TRBV7-2 to TRBJ2-5; D possibly corresponds to TRBD2 (6 bases). Trimming cost V 5 bases and J 3 bases, with 10 bases left between them. Germline V lookup: CDR1 SGHTA, CDR2 FQGNSA. CDR3 length: 13 residues. The CDR3 nucleotides are TGTGCCAGCAGCCGGGACTTTGAAGAGACCCAGTACTTC. Protein product: CASSRDFEETQYF.

The sample holds many counts of this clonotype. CDR3 loop: CASSYRGRDTEAFF. The CDR3 coding sequence is TGTGCCAGCAGTTACAGGGGGCGCGACACTGAAGCTTTCTTT. This chain uses TRBV6-5 with TRBJ1-1; 7 nucleotides agree with TRBD1. Per the germline V gene, CDR1 is MNHEY and CDR2 is SVGAGI. The V gene end was trimmed by 2 bases and the J gene end by 3 bases; junction bases not matched to a gene: 3. The CDR3 runs 14 residues.

This clonotype was recorded many times. The rearrangement links TRBV20-1 to TRBJ1-1; TRBD1 might be the D (5 bases). Trimming removed 3 bases at V and 0 bases at J, with 14 bases between. The CDR3 has 15 amino acids. Germline-derived CDR1 and CDR2 are DFQATT and SNEGSKA (reference sequence). The CDR3 sequence is CSARAGGLVNTEAFF. As DNA, the CDR3 is TGCAGTGCTAGGGCTGGGGGTTTGGTGAACACTGAAGCTTTCTTT.

This clonotype showed up many times. The rearrangement links TRBV5-5 to TRBJ2-7, with 7 bases that match TRBD1. Germline V gene lookup returns CDR1 SGHKS and CDR2 YYEKEE (reference sequence). CDR3 length equals 12 residues. Trimming at V came to 7 bases and at J to 2 bases, leaving 3 bases not matched to a gene. Here the CDR3 reads CASEDRTYEQYF. The CDR3 nucleotides are TGTGCCAGCGAGGACAGGACCTACGAGCAGTACTTC. The complete variable domain, with remaining parts taken from reference TRBV5-5 and TRBJ2-7, reads DAGVTQSPTHLIKTRGQQVTLRCSPISGHKSVSWYQQVLGQGPQFIFQYYEKEERGRGNFPDRFSARQFPNYSSELNVNALLLGDSALYLCASEDRTYEQYFGPGTRLTVT.

The chain joins TRBV20-1 to TRBJ2-1; tentatively, D is TRBD1 or TRBD2 (5 bases each). The ends were cut back, 0 bases at V and 4 bases at J, with 13 bases in the middle. CDR3 length: 15 amino acids. Germline V gene data show CDR1 as DFQATT and CDR2 as SNEGSKA (reference sequence). CDR3 nucleotides: TGCAGTGCTAGAGAGGGCCGGGACCCATACAATGAGCAGTTCTTC. This translates into CSAREGRDPYNEQFF.

Ten or more counts support this clonotype. CDR3 protein: CASSQSDSRLAKNIQYF. CDR3 DNA: TGTGCCAGCAGCCAGTCGGACTCCCGGCTTGCCAAAAACATTCAGTACTTC. The rearrangement joins TRBV3-1 to TRBJ2-4; a weak D match, TRBD2 (5 bases). This CDR3 is built from 17 residues. Trimming pared 3 bases from V and 1 base from J, leaving 16 bases between. Germline values: CDR1 LGHDT, CDR2 YNNKEL (reference sequence).

V is TRBV24-1 and J is TRBJ1-2; possibly TRBD1 for D (5 bases). Trimming pared 3 bases from V and 5 bases from J, leaving 18 bases between. Germline-derived CDR1 and CDR2 are KGHDR and SFDVKD. There are 16 residues in the CDR3. DNA for the CDR3: TGTGCCACCAGTGATCCACTCCGGGACGGTAGATATGGCTACACCTTC. It yields the protein CATSDPLRDGRYGYTF.

This clonotype was seen at least ten times. This chain joins TRBV29-1 and TRBJ2-5; 9 bases are shared with TRBD1. The CDR3 is 15 residues long. Trimming took 5 bases from V and 1 from J; bases not matched to a gene: 8. CDR1 and CDR2 (germline): SQVTM, ANQGSEA. The CDR3 bases are TGCAGCGTTCAACAGGGGGCGGAAGCCCAAGAGACCCAGTACTTC. As protein: CSVQQGAEAQETQYF.

This clonotype appeared many times. V usage is TRBV11-2 and J usage is TRBJ2-3; 9 bases are shared with TRBD2. V lost 5 bases, J lost 2 bases, and 8 bases stayed unmatched. The CDR3 consists of 16 residues. Germline V CDR1 and CDR2: SGHAT, FQNNGV. CDR3 loop: CASSRLAGSDTDTQYF. CDR3 DNA sequence: TGTGCCAGCAGCCGTCTAGCGGGAAGTGACACAGATACGCAGTATTTT.

This clonotype came up many times. J is TRBJ1-5 and V is TRBV30, with a weak D call TRBD1 (5 bases). CDR3 length: 13 residues. Germline V gene data show CDR1 as GTSNPN and CDR2 as SVGIG (reference sequence). Trimming left V 4 bases short and J 4 bases short, with 11 bases between. The CDR3 reads CAWNAGLNQPQHF. The CDR3 region has the DNA TGTGCCTGGAATGCAGGGCTAAATCAGCCCCAGCATTTT.

Ten or more counts support this clonotype. This sequence joins TRBV2 and TRBJ2-3; 8 bases match TRBD2. The CDR3 covers 14 residues. After removal of 9 bases from V and 1 base from J, the junction contained 6 bases not matched to a gene. CDR1 SNHLY and CDR2 FYNNEI come from the germline V gene. The chain's CDR3 is CASRTGLGTDTQYF. As DNA, the CDR3 is TGTGCCAGTAGAACGGGACTAGGCACAGATACGCAGTATTTT.

This clonotype was observed at least ten times. This chain joins TRBV20-1 and TRBJ1-1, with a weak D call TRBD1 (5 bases). In germline, CDR1 is DFQATT, CDR2 SNEGSKA (reference sequence). The CDR3 covers 14 residues. V was trimmed by 4 bases and J by 8 bases, leaving 20 bases between them. The CDR3 coding sequence is TGCAGTGCTACTTTCCGGGACGGACGAAAAGAAGCTTTCTTT. Translating it yields CSATFRDGRKEAFF.

This clonotype was seen repeatedly, ten times or more. The rearrangement joins TRBV9 to TRBJ2-1, with 7 bases aligning to TRBD2. CDR1 is SGDLS, CDR2 YYNGEE, per germline. The CDR3 covers 17 residues. After removal of 3 bases from V and 7 bases from J, the junction contained 16 bases not matched to a gene. The CDR3 DNA sequence: TGTGCCAGCAGCGGTGATAGAGGAGGGAGGGCCGGGAATGAGCAGTTCTTC. Its protein is CASSGDRGGRAGNEQFF.

This clonotype has at least ten counts. This rearrangement joins TRBV11-2 to TRBJ2-4; D call uncertain. CDR3 length: 17 amino acids. V shed 5 bases and J shed 1 base, with 18 bases lying between them. Looked up from germline, CDR1 is SGHAT and CDR2 is FQNNGV. The CDR3 here is CASSPTPWMAAKNIQYF. The CDR3 bases are TGTGCCAGCAGCCCGACCCCCTGGATGGCCGCCAAAAACATTCAGTACTTC.